The rows below give T cell receptor beta chains drawn from one sample of a study of siplizumab effects on memory and regulatory T cells. Data came from immunoSEQ multiplex PCR; TCRdb stores just in-frame clones and leaves some out. The profile covers about 56,000 clones, with around 97% appearing a single time and approximately 1.1% taken by the ten largest. The sequencing sample was made of naive CD8+ T cells sorted from blood. The receptors derive from a human donor in good health. Both conserved end residues are part of each CDR3. D genes are given only for firm matches. Not every row has a clone size; where given, it reads once, few, many or a size class.

V	D	size	length	J	CDR3	DNA
TRBV14	.	.	13	TRBJ2-7	CASSQARVGEQYF	TGCGCCAGCAGCCAAGCTAGGGTCGGCGAGCAGTACTTC
TRBV13	TRBD2	.	15	TRBJ2-5	CASSQTRGVLETQYF	TGTGCCAGCAGCCAGACTCGGGGGGTCTTAGAGACCCAGTACTTC
TRBV7-9	.	.	19	TRBJ2-2	CASSSSMRGARTNTGELFF	TGTGCCAGCAGCTCGTCTATGCGCGGAGCTAGGACGAACACCGGGGAGCTGTTTTTT
TRBV13	TRBD1	once	14	TRBJ1-2	CASSLGQGANGYTF	TGTGCCAGCAGCTTAGGACAGGGGGCGAATGGCTACACCTTC
TRBV13	.	.	13	TRBJ2-5	CASSLGGLETQYF	TGTGCCAGCAGCTTAGGGGGGCTCGAGACCCAGTACTTC
TRBV5-1	.	.	12	TRBJ1-1	CASSLRGAEAFF	TGCGCCAGCAGCCTCCGTGGGGCTGAAGCTTTCTTT
TRBV19	.	.	13	TRBJ1-1	CASSIGGNTEAFF	TGTGCCAGTAGTATAGGCGGGAACACTGAAGCTTTCTTT
TRBV6-6	.	.	10	TRBJ2-1	CASSTTEQFF	TGTGCCAGCAGCACAACGGAGCAGTTCTTC
TRBV30	.	.	13	TRBJ2-3	CAWGRTRADTQYF	TGTGCCTGGGGTCGGACGAGAGCGGATACGCAGTATTTT
TRBV25-1	.	.	13	TRBJ2-7	CASSEASSYEQYF	TGTGCCAGCAGTGAGGCCAGCTCCTACGAGCAGTACTTC
TRBV29-1	TRBD2	.	14	TRBJ2-3	CSVGLAGGADTQYF	TGCAGCGTTGGACTAGCGGGTGGTGCAGATACGCAGTATTTT
TRBV27	.	.	13	TRBJ1-1	CASKDSPNTEAFF	TGTGCCAGCAAGGACAGCCCGAACACTGAAGCTTTCTTT
TRBV10-2	TRBD1	.	13	TRBJ1-5	CASADRGHRPQHF	TGCGCCAGCGCCGACAGGGGGCATCGGCCCCAGCATTTT
TRBV11-3	.	.	12	TRBJ1-1	CASSLVLGEAFF	TGTGCCAGCAGCTTAGTCCTTGGTGAAGCTTTCTTT
TRBV5-4	.	.	14	TRBJ2-5	CASGIWGLQETQYF	TGTGCCAGCGGTATTTGGGGGCTTCAAGAGACCCAGTACTTC
TRBV27	TRBD1	.	12	TRBJ2-7	CASRRDRETQYF	TGTGCCAGCAGGAGAGACAGGGAGACGCAGTACTTC
TRBV7-2	.	.	14	TRBJ2-7	CASSSYGLSYEQYF	TGTGCCAGCAGCAGCTACGGACTCTCCTACGAGCAGTACTTC
TRBV27	.	.	13	TRBJ1-1	CASSSGWNTEAFF	TGTGCCAGCAGTTCGGGCTGGAACACTGAAGCTTTCTTT
TRBV9	TRBD1	.	15	TRBJ2-2	CASSGRQGNTGELFF	TGTGCCAGCAGCGGCCGACAGGGAAACACCGGGGAGCTGTTTTTT
TRBV6-1	.	.	13	TRBJ1-1	CASSASLGTEAFF	TGTGCCAGCAGTGCAAGCCTTGGGACTGAAGCTTTCTTT
TRBV27	TRBD2	.	15	TRBJ2-5	CASREKLANQETQYF	TGTGCCAGCAGAGAAAAACTAGCGAACCAAGAGACCCAGTACTTC
TRBV30	.	.	14	TRBJ2-1	CAWSPWVPYNEQFF	TGTGCCTGGAGCCCCTGGGTCCCCTACAATGAGCAGTTCTTC
TRBV5-1	.	.	15	TRBJ2-7	CASSHRTSLSYEQYF	TGCGCCAGCAGCCACCGCACTTCCCTCTCCTACGAGCAGTACTTC
TRBV7-6	.	.	13	TRBJ2-3	CASSATSTDTQYF	TGTGCCAGCAGCGCTACTAGCACAGATACGCAGTATTTT
TRBV29-1	.	.	15	TRBJ1-2	CSVPVWGGGDYGYTF	TGCAGCGTTCCGGTCTGGGGGGGCGGCGACTATGGCTACACCTTC
TRBV4-1	.	once	14	TRBJ2-7	CASSQDTRGYEQYF	TGCGCCAGCAGCCAAGATACGAGGGGCTACGAGCAGTACTTC
TRBV9	.	.	15	TRBJ1-4	CASSVGGGRGEKLFF	TGTGCCAGCAGCGTAGGAGGGGGACGGGGTGAAAAACTGTTTTTT
TRBV7-9	.	.	15	TRBJ2-3	CASSLLLGFSDTQYF	TGTGCCAGCAGCCTCCTGTTGGGGTTTTCAGATACGCAGTATTTT